This T cell receptor beta chain was observed in a study of cytomegalovirus exposure and HLA in healthy donors. Whole-study context: Of the donors genotyped, some 400 in all, about 82% fell in the Caucasian-associated ancestry cluster.

The study's findings and limits: According to an earlier analysis, most TCR beta V segments yielded productive rearrangements about 90% or about 30% of the time. It has been reported that TCR beta sequences accurately predicted the HLA-A and HLA-B alleles of most subjects. As immune exposure information, only CMV serostatus was available.

Primers: 60 Vbeta forward and 13 Jbeta reverse. Profiling relied on immunoSEQ multiplex PCR, and the TCRdb table lists in-frame clones only, not all of them. Of a few hundred thousand clones listed, approximately 81% were seen once; the top ten hold 8%. This clone was detected a few times. Its specificity is unknown. The receptor was isolated from a woman aged 55-69 years in good health and CMV-seropositive. Sequences were obtained from PBMCs.

CDR3 in DNA: TGTGCCAGCAGCTTAGGGGGTGGCACTGAAGCTTTCTTT. This sequence encodes CASSLGGGTEAFF. This chain connects TRBV5-4 to TRBJ1-1; D may be TRBD1 (6 bases). The CDR3 runs to 13 residues. The V gene's germline CDR1 is SGHNT and CDR2 YYREEE (reference sequence). Trimming shortened V by 2 bases and J by 4 bases, and 9 bases separated the two germline ends.